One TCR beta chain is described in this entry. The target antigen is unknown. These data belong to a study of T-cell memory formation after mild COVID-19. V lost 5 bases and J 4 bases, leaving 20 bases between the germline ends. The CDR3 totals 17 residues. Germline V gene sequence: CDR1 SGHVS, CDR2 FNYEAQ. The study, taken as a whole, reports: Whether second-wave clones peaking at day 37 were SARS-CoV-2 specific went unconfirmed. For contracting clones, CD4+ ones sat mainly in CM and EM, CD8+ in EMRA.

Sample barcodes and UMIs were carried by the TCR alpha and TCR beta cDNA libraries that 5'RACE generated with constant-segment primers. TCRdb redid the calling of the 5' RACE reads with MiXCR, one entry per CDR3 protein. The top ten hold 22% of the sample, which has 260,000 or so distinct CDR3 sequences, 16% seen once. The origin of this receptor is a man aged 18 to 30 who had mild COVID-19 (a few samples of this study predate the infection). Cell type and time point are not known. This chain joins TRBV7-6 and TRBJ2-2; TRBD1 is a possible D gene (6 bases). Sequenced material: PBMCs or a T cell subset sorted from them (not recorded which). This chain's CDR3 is CASSPKAMAGATGELFF. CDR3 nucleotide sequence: TGTGCCAGCAGCCCCAAGGCCATGGCAGGGGCCACCGGGGAGCTGTTTTTT. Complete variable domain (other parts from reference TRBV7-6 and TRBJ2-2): GAGVSQSPRYKVTKRGQDVALRCDPISGHVSLYWYRQALGQGPEFLTYFNYEAQQDKSGLPNDRFSAERPEGSISTLTIQRTEQRDSAMYRCASSPKAMAGATGELFFGEGSRLTVL.